This TCR beta chain was documented in a study of T cells of healthy individuals. TCRdb re-derived calls from the 5' RACE reads in MiXCR, one entry per CDR3 protein. The sample lists 60,000 to 80,000 distinct CDR3 sequences; 16% were seen once. This clonotype was seen repeatedly, ten times or more. Trimming removed 5 bases from V and 12 bases from J, with 14 bases in between. The CDR3 covers 12 residues. The chain recombines TRBV12-3 or TRBV12-4 with TRBJ2-1; D perhaps matches TRBD2 (6 bases). The receptor was isolated from a human donor in good health. DNA for the CDR3: TGTGCCAGCAGTCAACAGACTAGAAGGCAGTTCTTC. Its translation is CASSQQTRRQFF.